This is a list of T cell receptor beta chains from one sample in a study of cytomegalovirus exposure and HLA in healthy donors. The repertoire was sequenced with immunoSEQ multiplex PCR; TCRdb's copy has only in-frame clones and lacks some. The table records more than 100,000 clones, more than 60% of them present only once. The sequenced sample was PBMCs. The receptors were sampled from a man aged 40-49 years in good health and CMV-seropositive. The CDR3 runs from the conserved cysteine through the conserved F or W. D genes are given only for firm matches.

13 | TRBD1 | TRBV29-1 | CSTWTGLNTEAFF
15 | TRBD1 | TRBV4-1 | CASSEADRTFGTQYF
16 | . | TRBV15 | CATSRGHGGSDTEAFF
15 | . | TRBV7-2 | CASSPGHVNTGELFF
18 | . | TRBV28 | CASSLVVGRGSSYNEQFF
14 | . | TRBV7-7 | CASSLDNFSETQYF
16 | . | TRBV9 | CASSVDGDSYNQPQHF
15 | . | TRBV27 | CATSRDSRRYNEQFF
14 | . | TRBV6-5 | CASSIQGLTYEQYF
13 | . | TRBV7-3 | CASSSRGRDEAFF
16 | . | TRBV15 | CATSRSRESGTDTQYF
16 | . | TRBV5-6 | CASSLGRSSAADTQYF
12 | TRBD1 | TRBV29-1 | CSADRGADEQYF
14 | . | TRBV14 | CASSQQSPLFGYTF
16 | TRBD1 | TRBV6-6 | CASSTQGAISGNTIYF
14 | . | TRBV7-9 | CASSHGYSNQPQHF
13 | TRBD1 | TRBV10-3 | CAIREDRDTEAFF
15 | . | TRBV6-5 | CASKSRAISYNEQFF
14 | TRBD1 | TRBV18 | CASSIRDREAEQFF
16 | TRBD1 | TRBV4-3 | CASSPFRQGSDYGYTF